These 24 T cell receptor beta chains share one sample of origin, sequenced in a study of T and B cells in COVID-19 patients. TRB rearrangements were amplified by multiplex PCR with BIOMED2 TRB-A/B primers. TCRdb independently ran MiXCR on the multiplex PCR reads; one entry per CDR3 protein. The sample lists about 23,000 distinct CDR3 sequences, under 30% seen once, with around 2.8% in the top ten. From blood, about 230-500 ng of genomic DNA served as TRB template. The source material was blood. The receptors shown here come from a human donor who had recovered from COVID-19.

This clonotype is medium-sized by share. The chain joins TRBV19 to TRBJ2-2; D possibly corresponds to TRBD2 (6 bases). This CDR3 is built from 16 residues. V lost 5 bases to trimming and J lost 5 bases, with 18 bases between them. The germline V gene has CDR1 LNHDA and CDR2 SQIVND (reference sequence). The CDR3: CASSSPPGLITGELFF. Written as DNA, the CDR3 is TGTGCCAGTAGTTCGCCCCCGGGACTCATTACCGGGGAGCTGTTTTTT.

The chain is built from TRBV11-2 and TRBJ2-3; D gene ambiguous. V was pared by 5 bases and J by 0 bases, with 12 bases between. Germline CDR1 SGHAT, CDR2 FQNNGV. The CDR3 sequence is 15 residues long. DNA of the CDR3: TGTGCCAGCAGCACAAACGGCCAGAGCACAGATACGCAGTATTTT. Its translation: CASSTNGQSTDTQYF.

There are a few counts of this clonotype. The chain is built from TRBV10-3 and TRBJ2-2, with 12 nucleotides matching TRBD2. This CDR3 spans 16 amino acids. J gave up 5 bases and V 7 bases, and 8 bases lay outside the gene matches. CDR1 ENHRY and CDR2 SYGVKD come from the germline V gene. CDR3 region: CAIMASGGAGTGELFF. In nucleotides, the CDR3 is TGTGCCATCATGGCTAGCGGGGGGGCAGGGACCGGGGAGCTGTTTTTT.

CDR3 sequence reads: CASSFTTGHRSGANVLTF. The CDR3 DNA reads as TGCGCCAGCAGCTTCACGACAGGTCACCGCTCTGGGGCCAACGTCCTGACTTTC. The chain links TRBV5-1 to TRBJ2-6; TRBD1 might be the D (6 bases). Trimming took off 2 bases at V and 0 bases at J, with 15 bases between the two ends. Germline CDR1 reads SGHRS; CDR2 reads YFSETQ. CDR3 length: 18 amino acids.

This clonotype was observed many times. This chain uses TRBV19 with TRBJ2-3; D is perhaps TRBD1 (5 bases). CDR1 LNHDA and CDR2 SQIVND come from the germline V gene (reference sequence). The CDR3 has 16 amino acids. V shed 3 bases and J shed 1 base, with 14 bases lying between them. CDR3 amino acids: CASSIVGAPGTDTQYF. As DNA, the CDR3 is TGTGCCAGTAGTATTGTAGGGGCCCCCGGCACAGATACGCAGTATTTT.

By its share, this clonotype is medium-sized (0.01 to 0.1%). This chain connects TRBV29-1 to TRBJ1-2, with D unresolved. The V and J ends lost 3 bases and 4 bases respectively, with 15 bases between them. This CDR3 has 14 amino acids. Germline-derived CDR1 and CDR2 are SQVTM and ANQGSEA. The CDR3 sequence is CSVDQDRDGYGYTF. CDR3 sequence (DNA): TGCAGCGTTGACCAGGACCGAGATGGCTATGGCTACACCTTC. Full variable domain (missing parts from reference TRBV29-1 and TRBJ1-2): SAVISQKPSRDICQRGTSLTIQCQVDSQVTMMFWYRQQPGQSLTLIATANQGSEATYESGFVIDKFPISRPNLTFSTLTVSNMSPEDSSIYLCSVDQDRDGYGYTFGSGTRLTVV.

A few counts support this clonotype. The rearrangement joins TRBV27 to TRBJ2-7, with D unresolved. CDR3 size: 15 residues. Germline CDR1 is MNHEY and CDR2 is SMNVEV (reference sequence). Trimming took off 2 bases at V and 2 bases at J, with 13 bases between the two ends. The CDR3 DNA is TGTGCCAGCAGTTTAGCCCGAGGTATTGCCTACGAGCAGTACTTC. As protein: CASSLARGIAYEQYF.

The V and J genes are TRBV7-3 and TRBJ2-2; 9 bases align to TRBD1. The CDR3 covers 15 residues. V lost 4 bases to trimming and J lost 6 bases; unmatched junction nucleotides: 6. Germline assignment: CDR1 SGHTA and CDR2 FQGTGA. CDR3 region: CASSYGDRDAGELFF. In DNA form, the CDR3 reads TGTGCCAGCAGCTACGGGGACAGGGACGCCGGGGAGCTGTTTTTT. The whole variable domain, filled in from reference TRBV7-3 and TRBJ2-2, reads GAGVSQTPSNKVTEKGKYVELRCDPISGHTALYWYRQSLGQGPEFLIYFQGTGAADDSGLPNDRFFAVRPEGSVSTLKIQRTERGDSAVYLCASSYGDRDAGELFFGEGSRLTVL.

Only a few counts were recorded for this clonotype. This chain connects TRBV6-5 to TRBJ1-2, with D possibly matching TRBD1 (5 bases). The CDR3 spans 13 residues. CDR1 and CDR2 (germline): MNHEY, SVGAGI. The V end was cut by 6 bases, the J end by 4 bases, with 12 bases between. The CDR3 region is CASRVGRVYGYTF. The DNA of the CDR3 is TGTGCCAGCAGGGTGGGACGAGTCTATGGCTACACCTTC.

This clonotype is labeled as medium-sized. The chain carries TRBV27 and TRBJ2-7, with 13 bases lining up with TRBD2. Germline-derived CDR1 and CDR2 are MNHEY and SMNVEV (reference sequence). The CDR3 contains 14 residues. The V gene end was trimmed by 5 bases and the J gene end by 6 bases; junction bases not matched to a gene: 4. CDR3 sequence (DNA): TGTGCCAGCAGTCGGACTAGCGGGAGAAGCGAGCAGTACTTC. It is translated as CASSRTSGRSEQYF.

This clonotype was detected only a few times. The chain is built from TRBV12-3 or TRBV12-4 and TRBJ2-6; D remains unclear. The CDR3 extends over 19 amino acids. Between the trimmed V and J ends, which lost 2 bases and 0 bases, there was a span of 17 bases. This CDR3 is CASSLSPGRAPSGANVLTF. The DNA of the CDR3 is TGTGCCAGCAGTTTATCCCCCGGTCGGGCCCCCTCTGGGGCCAACGTCCTGACTTTC.

The chain carries TRBV27 and TRBJ2-1; D remains ambiguous. V was pared by 5 bases and J by 8 bases, with 22 bases between. The V gene's germline CDR1 is MNHEY and CDR2 SMNVEV (reference sequence). This CDR3 is built from 16 residues. The CDR3 region has the DNA TGTGCCAGCAGTCCGCAGGAGTTAGTGGGCGCTCATGAGCAGTTCTTC. It codes for CASSPQELVGAHEQFF.

In regard to this clonotype: A junction end diverges from the germline sequence, so it may reflect a read error. This rearrangement joins TRBV13 to TRBJ2-3, with D possibly being TRBD2 (6 bases). The CDR3 has 14 residues. Germline V gives CDR1 PRHDT, CDR2 FYEKMQ (reference sequence). The CDR3 nucleotides read TGCGCCAGCAGCTACGCGGGACGCAAAGATACGCAGTATTTT. Protein product: CASSYAGRKDTQYF.

This clonotype has only a few counts. J is TRBJ2-5 and V is TRBV12-3 or TRBV12-4, with D perhaps TRBD1 (6 bases). The V and J ends lost 3 bases and 3 bases respectively, with 8 bases between them. The CDR3 sequence is 13 residues long. Here the CDR3 reads CASSLGAEETQYF. CDR3 DNA: TGTGCCAGCAGTTTGGGGGCCGAAGAGACCCAGTACTTC.

This clonotype turned up a few times. The J gene is TRBJ2-3, the V gene TRBV5-6; no reliable D call. V was clipped by 2 bases and J by 0 bases, with 13 bases between them. Germline V CDR1 and CDR2: SGHDT, YYEEEE. This CDR3 region has 16 residues. The CDR3 spells CASSLRPDASTDTQYF. The CDR3 DNA reads as TGTGCCAGCAGCTTACGGCCCGATGCTAGCACAGATACGCAGTATTTT.

This chain connects TRBV14 to TRBJ2-7; 7 bases line up with TRBD2. The CDR3 contains 15 residues. CDR1 and CDR2 from the germline V gene are SGHDN and FVKESK. The V gene end was trimmed by 2 bases and the J gene end by 0 bases; junction bases not matched to a gene: 4. In nucleotides, the CDR3 is TGTGCCAGCAGCCAATCGACGGGGGGCTCCTACGAGCAGTACTTC. Amino acids: CASSQSTGGSYEQYF.

This chain links TRBV20-1 with TRBJ2-1; 12 bases align to TRBD2. This CDR3 region has 14 residues. Germline trimming cut 4 bases from V and 6 bases from J; bases unmatched to any gene: 4. From germline, CDR1 is DFQATT and CDR2 SNEGSKA (reference sequence). The CDR3 loop reads CSAKRLAGVNEQFF. The DNA for the CDR3 is TGCAGTGCTAAGAGACTAGCGGGGGTCAATGAGCAGTTCTTC.

Notes on this clonotype: A single base separates this from a much larger clone, so it may be a read error. V gene TRBV27 combines with J gene TRBJ2-1; TRBD1 is a possible D gene (5 bases). Germline CDR1 MNHEY, CDR2 SMNVEV (reference sequence). CDR3 length: 13 residues. CDR3 sequence: CASIRAADNEPFF. In DNA, the CDR3 is TGTGCCAGCATCAGGGCGGCGGACAATGAGCCGTTCTTC.

J is TRBJ1-2 and V is TRBV5-4; D call uncertain. The CDR3 runs to 16 residues. Germline V CDR1 and CDR2: SGHNT, YYREEE (reference sequence). Trimming left V 0 bases short and J 2 bases short, with 14 bases between. The CDR3 region is CASSLAEREVNYGYTF. CDR3 coding DNA: TGTGCCAGCAGCTTGGCCGAAAGGGAGGTAAACTATGGCTACACCTTC.

The V call is TRBV6-5, the J call TRBJ2-6, with no clear D. This CDR3 comprises 14 residues. V dropped 0 bases and J dropped 3 bases, with 3 bases sitting between them. Germline lookup yields CDR1 MNHEY and CDR2 SVGAGI. The CDR3 is CASSYSGGANVLTF. As DNA, the CDR3 is TGTGCCAGCAGTTACTCCGGTGGGGCCAACGTCCTGACTTTC.

The rearrangement links TRBV12-3 or TRBV12-4 to TRBJ1-1, with 8 bases matching TRBD1. This CDR3 comprises 16 residues. Germline trimming cut 6 bases from V and 10 bases from J; bases unmatched to any gene: 19. CDR3 sequence: CASRTLTGDYGVGAFF. As DNA, the CDR3 is TGTGCCAGCAGGACCCTGACAGGGGATTATGGCGTTGGAGCTTTCTTT.

This clonotype has just one count. The chain is built from TRBV6-5 and TRBJ1-6; D is unresolved. Per the germline V gene, CDR1 is MNHEY and CDR2 is SVGAGI. The CDR3 is 17 residues long. Trimming shortened V by 5 bases and J by 7 bases, and 21 bases separated the two germline ends. DNA of the CDR3: TGTGCCAGCAGTGAAGAATTGCGGGGAGTTGTAAATTCACCCCTCCACTTT. Protein: CASSEELRGVVNSPLHF.

The genes are TRBV11-1 and TRBJ1-2; D unresolved. Germline-derived CDR1 and CDR2 are SGHAT and FQDESV (reference sequence). This CDR3 contains 13 residues. The V and J ends lost 5 bases and 3 bases respectively, with 10 bases between them. CDR3 DNA: TGTGCCAGCAGCCAAGGTCGTGACTATGGCTACACCTTC. This encodes CASSQGRDYGYTF.

This clonotype has more than one count but fewer than ten. This sequence joins TRBV10-3 and TRBJ2-7; 10 bases are a match to TRBD1. Germline V lookup: CDR1 ENHRY, CDR2 SYGVKD. The CDR3 is made up of 14 amino acids. J gave up 7 bases and V 6 bases, and 9 bases lay outside the gene matches. The CDR3 coding sequence is TGTGCCATCAGCGAAACCGGGACAGGGGTAGAGCAGTACTTC. This sequence encodes CAISETGTGVEQYF.